The 30 T cell receptor beta chains given below trace back to one sample, sequenced in a study of shared clonotypes between healthy human individuals. Clones were sequenced by immunoSEQ multiplex PCR, and TCRdb holds only the in-frame ones, with some missing. The data contain a few hundred thousand clones, 70% to 80% of them singletons. Material for sequencing was PBMCs. The source of these receptors is a woman in her forties in good health. Some clones in this sample may be carry-over from other donors' samples.

This chain connects TRBV5-4 to TRBJ2-7; D is possibly TRBD2 (6 bases). Trimming cost V 2 bases and J 0 bases, with 9 bases left between them. Germline V gene data show CDR1 as SGHNT and CDR2 as YYREEE (reference sequence). The CDR3 loop spans 14 amino acids. The CDR3 spells CASSFAGSSYEQYF. The CDR3 DNA is TGTGCCAGCAGCTTCGCGGGGAGCTCCTACGAGCAGTACTTC.

V usage is TRBV5-1 and J usage is TRBJ2-3; TRBD2 aligns across 8 bases. Germline V gene lookup returns CDR1 SGHRS and CDR2 YFSETQ. V lost 0 bases to trimming and J lost 1 base; unmatched junction nucleotides: 4. The length of the CDR3 is 16 residues. The CDR3 sequence is CASSLGLAYGTDTQYF. DNA for the CDR3: TGCGCCAGCAGCTTGGGACTAGCGTACGGCACAGATACGCAGTATTTT.

This chain joins TRBV5-1 and TRBJ2-3; tentatively, D is TRBD1 (5 bases). This CDR3 comprises 16 residues. Germline CDR1 SGHRS, CDR2 YFSETQ. Trimming took off 0 bases at V and 0 bases at J, with 11 bases between the two ends. CDR3 sequence: CASSLGQGWSTDTQYF. DNA for the CDR3: TGCGCCAGCAGCTTGGGGCAGGGTTGGAGCACAGATACGCAGTATTTT.

The chain recombines TRBV5-1 with TRBJ2-1; the match to TRBD2 covers 7 bases. Germline V gene data show CDR1 as SGHRS and CDR2 as YFSETQ. V was clipped by 6 bases and J by 9 bases; unmatched bases: 15. This CDR3 has 15 amino acids. The DNA for the CDR3 is TGCGCCAGCATCGAAACTAGCGTTGGGGTGGGTGAGCAGTTCTTC. It specifies CASIETSVGVGEQFF.

This clone has just one count. The chain joins TRBV15 to TRBJ2-3; no clear D gene. The CDR3 consists of 15 residues. The V end was cut by 0 bases, the J end by 4 bases, with 11 bases between. Germline lookup yields CDR1 LNHNV and CDR2 YYDKDF (reference sequence). The CDR3 DNA reads as TGTGCCACCAGCAGAGATAGGCACCGCGCAGATACGCAGTATTTT. Translating gives CATSRDRHRADTQYF.

Regarding this clone: This may be a read error, as it is one base from a much larger clone. The same CDR3 arises from other DNA sequences in this sample as well. This chain uses TRBV27 with TRBJ1-6; tentatively, D is TRBD1 (6 bases). Per germline, CDR1 MNHEY and CDR2 SMNVEV (reference sequence). CDR3 length equals 14 residues. Written as DNA, the CDR3 is TGTGCCAGCTCTTATAGGGGGGGAAATTCACCCCTCCACTTC. Protein: CASSYRGGNSPLHF.

The rearrangement links TRBV14 to TRBJ2-3; a weak D match, TRBD2 (6 bases). This CDR3 is built from 18 residues. The germline gives CDR1 SGHDN, CDR2 FVKESK. The germline V and J ends were trimmed by 0 bases and 4 bases, with 20 bases remaining between them. Written as DNA, the CDR3 is TGTGCCAGCAGCCAAGAATCCCCGCACGGGGAGGATTCAGATACGCAGTATTTT. Its protein product is CASSQESPHGEDSDTQYF.

The chain has TRBV9 and TRBJ2-1; 12 nucleotides line up with TRBD2. V shed 4 bases and J 8 bases; nucleotides not matched to a gene: 7. This CDR3 contains 15 residues. Germline CDR1 SGDLS, CDR2 YYNGEE. The CDR3 DNA reads TGTGCCAGCAGCTTAAGACTAGCGGGAGTTCATGAGCAGTTCTTC. This sequence encodes CASSLRLAGVHEQFF.

The CDR3 here is CASSLVASYSNQPQHF. DNA of the CDR3: TGTGCCAGCAGCTTAGTGGCCTCCTATAGCAATCAGCCCCAGCATTTT. The V call is TRBV7-8, the J call TRBJ1-5; no definite D call. CDR1 and CDR2 from the germline V gene are SGHVS and FQNEAQ. Trimming cost V 1 base and J 0 bases, with 10 bases left between them. The CDR3 sequence is 16 residues long.

A note on this clone: A read error is possible here, since a much larger clone lies one base away. The chain uses TRBV6-5 and TRBJ1-5, with a weak D call TRBD1 (5 bases). The CDR3 extends over 13 amino acids. In germline, CDR1 is MNHEY, CDR2 SVGAGI. V was cut by 6 bases and J by 0 bases, with 6 bases left in between. The CDR3 here is CASRQDSNQPQHF. The CDR3 DNA follows: TGTGCCAGCAGACAGGATAGCAATCAGCCCCAGCATTTT.

A remark on this clone: A far larger clone is off by one base, so a read error is likely. The genes are TRBV7-9 and TRBJ1-4; unclear D gene. V gave up 11 bases and J gave up 5 bases, with 12 bases separating them. Per the germline V gene, CDR1 is SEHNR and CDR2 is FQNEAQ (reference sequence). The CDR3 consists of 12 residues. The CDR3 sequence: CARQTRNEKLFF. The CDR3 DNA sequence: TGTGCCCGCCAGACGAGGAATGAAAAACTGTTTTTT. Variable domain in full (rest from reference TRBV7-9 and TRBJ1-4): DTGVSQNPRHKITKRGQNVTFRCDPISEHNRLYWYRQTLGQGPEFLTYFQNEAQLEKSRLLSDRFSAERPKGSFSTLEIQRTEQGDSAMYLCARQTRNEKLFFGSGTQLSVL.

About this clone itself: A far larger clone is just one base off, so this is likely a read error. CDR3: CASSPGQTYEQYF. In nucleotides, the CDR3 is TGTGCCAGCAGCCCGGGACAGACCTACGAGCAGTACTTC. The V and J genes are TRBV7-3 and TRBJ2-7, with 7 bases aligning to TRBD1. The CDR3 sequence is 13 residues long. J gave up 2 bases and V 5 bases, and 3 bases lay outside the gene matches. From germline, CDR1 is SGHTA and CDR2 FQGTGA.

The CDR3 reads CASSSSREWGHNEQFF. Here the CDR3 DNA reads TGTGCCAGCAGCTCCTCGCGGGAGTGGGGCCACAATGAGCAGTTCTTC. This chain joins TRBV7-8 and TRBJ2-1, with 7 nucleotides matching TRBD2. This CDR3 is 16 amino acids long. Germline loops: CDR1 SGHVS, CDR2 FQNEAQ. V lost 4 bases and J lost 5; bases outside the gene matches: 11.

On this clone: The CDR3 carries no conserved terminal phenylalanine or tryptophan, so it likely arises from a read error. J is TRBJ1-2 and V is TRBV29-1; D remains ambiguous. The CDR3 runs 11 residues. CDR1 is SQVTM and CDR2 is ANQGSEA in the germline V gene. CDR3 coding DNA: TGCAGAGAGTCCTCAAACTGTGGCTACACCTTG. This encodes CRESSNCGYTL.

On this clone: Other DNA sequences in this specimen translate into the identical CDR3. The chain recombines TRBV28 with TRBJ2-7, with D tentatively TRBD2 (6 bases). The V gene lost 3 bases and the J gene lost 4 bases, with 7 bases spanning the gap. The CDR3 has 12 residues. Germline assignment: CDR1 MDHEN and CDR2 SYDVKM. Here the CDR3 DNA reads TGTGCCAGCAGTTTGGGGGGTTACGAGCAGTACTTC. It is translated as CASSLGGYEQYF.

Comment on this clone: No conserved phenylalanine or tryptophan is present at the end of the CDR3, so a read error is the likely explanation. This rearrangement joins TRBV4-1 to TRBJ2-7, with TRBD1 as a possible D gene (6 bases). V gave up 2 bases and J gave up 1 base, with 12 bases separating them. Germline values: CDR1 MGHRA, CDR2 YSYEKL. There are 15 residues in the CDR3. The CDR3 protein is CASSQTRQGSYEQYL. The CDR3, as DNA: TGCGCCAGCAGCCAAACCCGGCAGGGGTCCTACGAGCAGTACCTC.

The chain uses TRBV15 and TRBJ2-2; D gene unclear. Germline V gives CDR1 LNHNV, CDR2 YYDKDF (reference sequence). V lost 5 bases, J lost 5 bases, and 9 bases lay in between. The CDR3 consists of 13 residues. The CDR3 region is CATSSTLTGELFF. The CDR3 nucleotides read TGTGCCACCAGCTCGACACTAACCGGGGAGCTGTTTTTT.

Note on this clone: The sample carries other DNA sequences with the same CDR3. This sequence joins TRBV5-1 and TRBJ2-7; TRBD2 agrees at 7 bases. Losses at the gene ends were 2 bases for V and 2 bases for J; bases not matched to a gene: 7. Germline assignment: CDR1 SGHRS and CDR2 YFSETQ. This CDR3 contains 15 residues. The CDR3 spells CASSLPLAGAYEQYF. CDR3 nucleotide sequence: TGCGCCAGCAGCTTACCCTTGGCGGGGGCCTACGAGCAGTACTTC.

This clone was recorded only once. V is TRBV9 and J is TRBJ1-1, with D maybe TRBD1 (5 bases). This CDR3 has 16 amino acids. CDR1 is SGDLS and CDR2 is YYNGEE in the germline V gene. Trimming shortened V by 3 bases and J by 3 bases, and 18 bases separated the two germline ends. The CDR3 is CASSADGTRGYTEAFF. DNA for the CDR3: TGTGCCAGCAGCGCAGACGGGACCAGAGGGTACACTGAAGCTTTCTTT. Full variable domain (rest looked up from reference TRBV9 and TRBJ1-1): DSGVTQTPKHLITATGQRVTLRCSPRSGDLSVYWYQQSLDQGLQFLIQYYNGEERAKGNILERFSAQQFPDLHSELNLSSLELGDSALYFCASSADGTRGYTEAFFGQGTRLTVV.

The chain couples TRBV6-5 to TRBJ2-1; weak D call: TRBD1 (7 bases). The CDR3 loop spans 12 amino acids. With 7 bases removed from V and 10 bases from J, the gap between germline ends came to 14 bases. Germline values: CDR1 MNHEY, CDR2 SVGAGI. The CDR3 loop is CASTPGGREQFF. The CDR3 DNA reads TGTGCCAGCACTCCAGGGGGGCGCGAGCAGTTCTTC.

Regarding this clone: A junction end diverges from the germline sequence, so it may reflect a read error. The chain employs TRBV7-9 and TRBJ2-5; 9 bases align to TRBD2. The DNA end is more similar to TRBJ2-7, so the J call may be wrong. The germline gives CDR1 SEHNR, CDR2 FQNEAQ (reference sequence). This CDR3 has 15 residues. CDR3 residues: CASSSTAGGEDEQYF. The CDR3 nucleotides read TGCGCCAGCAGCTCAACAGCGGGGGGAGAGGACGAGCAGTACTTC.

V gene TRBV7-9 combines with J gene TRBJ2-1; D could derive from TRBD1 or TRBD2 (5 bases each). The CDR3 consists of 17 residues. The V gene's germline CDR1 is SEHNR and CDR2 FQNEAQ (reference sequence). The V gene lost 5 bases and the J gene lost 2 bases, with 19 bases spanning the gap. CDR3 protein: CASSGLETGRPYNEQFF. The DNA of the CDR3 is TGTGCCAGCAGCGGGTTGGAGACGGGACGACCCTACAATGAGCAGTTCTTC.

The chain uses TRBV11-2 and TRBJ1-3, with D possibly matching TRBD1 (6 bases). Looked up from germline, CDR1 is SGHAT and CDR2 is FQNNGV. Trimming took 1 base from V and 3 from J, leaving 10 bases between them. The CDR3 extends over 15 amino acids. DNA of the CDR3: TGTGCCAGCAGCTTAGCAGGGGTCGGTGGAAACACCATATATTTT. Protein sequence: CASSLAGVGGNTIYF.

The CDR3 region has the DNA TGTGCCAGCAGTTATAGGCGGGAGCACACCGGGGAGCTGTTTTTT. As protein: CASSYRREHTGELFF. This chain joins TRBV6-5 and TRBJ2-2; 7 nucleotides match TRBD2. The CDR3 runs 15 residues. Germline CDR1 reads MNHEY; CDR2 reads SVGAGI. V shed 3 bases, J shed 3 bases, and the junction held 4 bases outside the gene matches.

V is TRBV5-4 and J is TRBJ2-2, with a possible D match to TRBD2 (5 bases). This CDR3 comprises 16 residues. Trimming removed 0 bases from V and 2 bases from J, with 11 bases in between. Germline V gives CDR1 SGHNT, CDR2 YYREEE (reference sequence). The CDR3 region has the DNA TGTGCCAGCAGCTTGGCCGAGGGCAGAAACACCGGGGAGCTGTTTTTT. It is translated as CASSLAEGRNTGELFF.

The chain employs TRBV5-1 and TRBJ2-1; the D gene is possibly TRBD2 (6 bases). Trimming cost V 3 bases and J 7 bases, with 17 bases left between them. CDR1 and CDR2 (germline): SGHRS, YFSETQ. The CDR3 is 15 residues long. CDR3 residues: CASSWTGSYENEQFF. The CDR3 coding sequence is TGCGCCAGCAGCTGGACCGGGAGTTATGAAAATGAGCAGTTCTTC.

The chain is built from TRBV18 and TRBJ2-7, with D tentatively TRBD1 (5 bases). Germline V gene lookup returns CDR1 KGHSH and CDR2 LQKENI. The V gene lost 3 bases and the J gene lost 0 bases, with 12 bases spanning the gap. The CDR3 has 15 amino acids. The CDR3 coding sequence is TGTGCCAGCTCACCGGGGTCCAGGGCCTCCTACGAGCAGTACTTC. Protein: CASSPGSRASYEQYF.

The table lists this clone with a few counts. The chain carries TRBV29-1 and TRBJ2-5; 8 bases are shared with TRBD1. The DNA end favors TRBJ2-7, so the J call may be wrong. The CDR3 extends over 12 amino acids. Per the germline V gene, CDR1 is SQVTM and CDR2 is ANQGSEA. DNA for the CDR3: TGCAGCGTTGAAGGGACAGGGTACGAGCAGTACTTC. This gives the protein CSVEGTGYEQYF.

This clone appeared many times. The genes are TRBV5-1 and TRBJ2-5; D unresolved. The last part of the DNA fits TRBJ2-7 better; the J call may be wrong. CDR3 length: 15 amino acids. Germline-derived CDR1 and CDR2 are SGHRS and YFSETQ. The CDR3 region has the DNA TGCGCCAGCAGCTTGGCCCTACAGCAGCCCTACGAGCAGTACTTC. Translation: CASSLALQQPYEQYF.

The CDR3 here is CASSPRDMNTEAFF. CDR3 coding DNA: TGTGCCAGCAGCCCCAGGGACATGAACACTGAAGCTTTCTTT. The V call is TRBV11-2, the J call TRBJ1-1; weak D call: TRBD1 (6 bases). The V end was cut by 5 bases, the J end by 0 bases, with 10 bases between. Germline V lookup: CDR1 SGHAT, CDR2 FQNNGV. There are 14 residues in the CDR3.